This TCR beta chain came from a study of blood T cell repertoires in COVID-19. In the study's own analysis: Reference gene primer amplification gave nucleated cell count estimates. Sequencing was performed with immunoSEQ multiplex PCR; in TCRdb, only in-frame clones are kept and a portion is missing. The V and J calls and the clone size are those of that table, but D and trimming were determined from the DNA. The sample shows about 200,000 clones, around nine tenths of them seen only once. The CDR3 runs to 14 residues. J is TRBJ2-5 and V is TRBV21-1; no DNA check was done on the table's D call, TRBD2. TRBV21-1 is noted as a pseudogene. This clonotype was obtained from a man aged 55 to 70 who had recovered from COVID-19. Sequencing was done on a sample of peripheral blood. CDR3 region: CASSIRLAEETQYF. The CDR3 bases are TGTGCCAGCAGCATCCGACTAGCGGAAGAGACCCAGTACTTC.